This entry describes one TCR beta chain. Antigen unknown. The data are from a study of somatic mutations in cytotoxic T cells in rheumatoid arthritis. Overall study: Flow cytometric sorting isolated some V beta antibody-stained T-cell populations at nearly 100% purity, and among them were V beta1+ cells that underwent TCRB sequencing.

The study's findings and limits: In rheumatoid arthritis patients, unlike healthy controls, CD8+ clonality rose with age. Measurement of CD8+ T-cell clonality revealed no significant difference between rheumatoid arthritis patients and age-matched healthy controls.

Germline lookup yields CDR1 WSHSY and CDR2 SAAADI. The CDR3 is 15 amino acids. J lost 4 bases, V lost 0 bases, and 2 bases had no gene match. The data were produced by immunoSEQ multiplex PCR, yet TCRdb's version contains in-frame clones alone and is incomplete. The data contain 9,900 or so clones, around four fifths of them singletons. The TCR comes from an adult with rheumatoid arthritis. J is TRBJ2-1 and V is TRBV10-2, with 8 bases lining up with TRBD2. The sample consisted of CD8+ T cells sorted from blood. The CDR3 DNA is TGCGCCAGCAGTGAGTCGGTAGCGGGATACAATGAGCAGTTCTTC. Amino acids: CASSESVAGYNEQFF.